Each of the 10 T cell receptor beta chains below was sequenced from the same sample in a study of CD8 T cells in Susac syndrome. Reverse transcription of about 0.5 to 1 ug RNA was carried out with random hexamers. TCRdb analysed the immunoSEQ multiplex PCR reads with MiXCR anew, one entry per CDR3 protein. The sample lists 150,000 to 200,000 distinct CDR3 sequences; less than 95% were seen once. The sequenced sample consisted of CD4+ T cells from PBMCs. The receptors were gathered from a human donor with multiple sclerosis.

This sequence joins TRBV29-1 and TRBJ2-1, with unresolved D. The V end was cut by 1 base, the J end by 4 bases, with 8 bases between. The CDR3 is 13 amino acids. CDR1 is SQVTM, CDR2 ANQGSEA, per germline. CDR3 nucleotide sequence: TGCAGCGTTGAAGTAACAAAGTACAATGAGCAGTTCTTC. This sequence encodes CSVEVTKYNEQFF.

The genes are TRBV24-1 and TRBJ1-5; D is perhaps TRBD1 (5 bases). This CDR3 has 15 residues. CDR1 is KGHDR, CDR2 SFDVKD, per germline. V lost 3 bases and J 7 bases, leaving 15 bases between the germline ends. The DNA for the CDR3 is TGTGCCACCAGTGATCCGGGACCAAGGTGGCAGCCCCAGCATTTT. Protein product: CATSDPGPRWQPQHF.

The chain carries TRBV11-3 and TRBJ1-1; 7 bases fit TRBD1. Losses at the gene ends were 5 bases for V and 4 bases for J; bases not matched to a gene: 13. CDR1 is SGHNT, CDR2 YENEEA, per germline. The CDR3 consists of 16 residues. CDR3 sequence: CASSPNRGLATTEAFF. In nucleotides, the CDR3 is TGTGCCAGCAGCCCGAACAGGGGCCTCGCCACCACTGAAGCTTTCTTT. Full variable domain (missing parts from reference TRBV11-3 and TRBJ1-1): EAGVVQSPRYKIIEKKQPVAFWCNPISGHNTLYWYLQNLGQGPELLIRYENEEAVDDSQLPKDRFSAERLKGVDSTLKIQPAELGDSAVYLCASSPNRGLATTEAFFGQGTRLTVV.

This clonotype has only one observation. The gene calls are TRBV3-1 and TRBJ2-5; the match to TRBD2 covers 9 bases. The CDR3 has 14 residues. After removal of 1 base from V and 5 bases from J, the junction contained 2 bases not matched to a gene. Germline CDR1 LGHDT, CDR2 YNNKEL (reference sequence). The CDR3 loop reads CASSQGGRGETQYF. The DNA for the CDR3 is TGTGCCAGCAGCCAAGGCGGGAGGGGCGAGACCCAGTACTTC.

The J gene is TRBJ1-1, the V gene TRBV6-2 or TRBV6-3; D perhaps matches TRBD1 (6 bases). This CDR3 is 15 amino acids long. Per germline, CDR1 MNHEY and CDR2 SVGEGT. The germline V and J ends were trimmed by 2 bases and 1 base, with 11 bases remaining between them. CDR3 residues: CASSYQGHQNTEAFF. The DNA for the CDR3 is TGTGCCAGCAGTTACCAGGGACACCAGAACACTGAAGCTTTCTTT.

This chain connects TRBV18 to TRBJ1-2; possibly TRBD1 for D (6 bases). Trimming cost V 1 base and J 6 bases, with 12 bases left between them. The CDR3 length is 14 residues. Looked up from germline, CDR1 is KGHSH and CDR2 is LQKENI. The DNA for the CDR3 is TGTGCCAGCTCACCACGGGGGCAAGGCGATGGCTACACCTTC. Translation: CASSPRGQGDGYTF.

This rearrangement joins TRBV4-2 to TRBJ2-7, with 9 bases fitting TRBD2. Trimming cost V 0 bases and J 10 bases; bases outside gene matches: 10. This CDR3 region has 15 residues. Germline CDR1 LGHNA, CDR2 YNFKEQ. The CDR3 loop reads CASSQDSASGTPQYF. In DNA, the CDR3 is TGTGCCAGCAGCCAAGACTCGGCTAGCGGGACCCCTCAGTACTTC.

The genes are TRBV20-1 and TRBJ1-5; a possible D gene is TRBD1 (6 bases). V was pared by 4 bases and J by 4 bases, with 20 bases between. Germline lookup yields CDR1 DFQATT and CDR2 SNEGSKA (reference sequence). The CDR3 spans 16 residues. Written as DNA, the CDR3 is TGCAGTGCTATAGCAGGAGGCAGGGGAAAAAATCAGCCCCAGCATTTT. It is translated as CSAIAGGRGKNQPQHF.

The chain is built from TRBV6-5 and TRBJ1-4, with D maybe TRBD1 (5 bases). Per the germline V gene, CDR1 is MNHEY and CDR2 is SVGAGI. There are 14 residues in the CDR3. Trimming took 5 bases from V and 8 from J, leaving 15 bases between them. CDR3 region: CASSQGLSKEKLFF. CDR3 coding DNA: TGTGCCAGCAGTCAGGGACTCTCGAAGGAAAAACTGTTTTTT.

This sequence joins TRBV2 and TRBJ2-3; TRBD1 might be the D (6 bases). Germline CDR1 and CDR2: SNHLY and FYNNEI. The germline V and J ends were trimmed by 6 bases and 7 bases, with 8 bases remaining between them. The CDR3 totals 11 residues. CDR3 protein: CASRRGNTQYF. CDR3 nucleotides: TGTGCCAGCAGGAGGGGGAATACGCAGTATTTT.